These 15 T cell receptor beta chains were all obtained from the same sample, sequenced in a study of neurological immune-mediated disorders. TCRdb reprocessed the 5' RACE reads with MiXCR, giving one entry per CDR3 protein. Counted here are approximately 84,000 distinct CDR3 sequences, roughly 4.3% occurring once; the ten biggest clones make up approximately 5.8%. Time point noted: longitudinal time-point 3. The sample comprised PBMCs. The receptors were sampled from a woman aged 60-75 years with multiple sclerosis.

This clonotype appeared many times. The chain carries TRBV7-8 and TRBJ1-3; the D gene is possibly TRBD1 (5 bases). The V end lost 5 bases, the J end lost 0 bases, and 17 bases lay between the germline ends. This CDR3 has 17 amino acids. Germline V gives CDR1 SGHVS, CDR2 FQNEAQ. The CDR3 loop reads CASSPPGGGLSGNTIYF. The CDR3 DNA sequence: TGTGCCAGCAGCCCCCCCGGGGGGGGACTCTCTGGAAACACCATATATTTT.

This clonotype was observed many times. This chain uses TRBV5-5 with TRBJ2-4; tentatively, D is TRBD2 (5 bases). Germline CDR1 reads SGHKS; CDR2 reads YYEKEE (reference sequence). V shed 6 bases and J shed 0 bases, with 16 bases lying between them. The CDR3 runs to 16 residues. CDR3 coding DNA: TGTGCCAGCACCCCGGGGAAGGTCCTAGCCAAAAACATTCAGTACTTC. Translating it yields CASTPGKVLAKNIQYF.

In its sample, this clonotype was seen many times. V and J are TRBV7-8 and TRBJ2-3; possibly TRBD1 for D (5 bases). The CDR3 loop spans 15 amino acids. Per germline, CDR1 SGHVS and CDR2 FQNEAQ. Trimming cost V 4 bases and J 6 bases, with 17 bases left between them. The CDR3 here is CASSSDQGIMDTQYF. DNA for the CDR3: TGTGCCAGCAGCTCGGATCAGGGAATAATGGATACGCAGTATTTT.

This clonotype came up many times. The CDR3 DNA sequence: TGCGCCAGCAGCTTGCAGGGGGCTAACAATTCACCCCTCCACTTT. Translation: CASSLQGANNSPLHF. The rearrangement uses TRBV5-1 and TRBJ1-6, with 8 bases aligning to TRBD1. CDR1 SGHRS and CDR2 YFSETQ come from the germline V gene. The trim removed 1 base at V and 7 bases at J, leaving 4 bases unmatched. The CDR3 loop spans 15 amino acids. The full variable domain, with the rest looked up from reference TRBV5-1 and TRBJ1-6, is KAGVTQTPRYLIKTRGQQVTLSCSPISGHRSVSWYQQTPGQGLQFLFEYFSETQRNKGNFPGRFSGRQFSNSRSEMNVSTLELGDSALYLCASSLQGANNSPLHFGNGTRLTVT.

This clonotype was observed many times. The rearrangement joins TRBV7-8 to TRBJ2-1, with D tentatively TRBD2 (5 bases). The CDR3 sequence is 15 residues long. The germline V and J ends were trimmed by 1 base and 1 base, with 8 bases remaining between them. Germline V gives CDR1 SGHVS, CDR2 FQNEAQ. The CDR3 sequence: CASSLVGESYNEQFF. The CDR3 region has the DNA TGTGCCAGCAGCTTAGTCGGGGAGTCCTACAATGAGCAGTTCTTC.

Ten or more counts support this clonotype. The chain joins TRBV5-1 to TRBJ2-4; a possible D gene is TRBD2 (6 bases). Deletions cut 4 bases from V and 4 bases from J, with 15 bases between. The CDR3 has 15 residues. CDR1 is SGHRS, CDR2 YFSETQ, per germline. Here the CDR3 DNA reads TGCGCCAGCAGCCGGGGGACCGAGGTTAAAAACATTCAGTACTTC. This encodes CASSRGTEVKNIQYF.

This clonotype showed up many times. The chain carries TRBV24-1 and TRBJ1-2, with D unclear. The germline CDR1 and CDR2 sequences are KGHDR and SFDVKD. Trimming removed 0 bases from V and 8 bases from J, with 9 bases in between. The CDR3 length is 13 residues. CDR3 residues: CATSDLQGSGYTF. CDR3 in DNA: TGTGCCACCAGTGATTTGCAAGGGTCAGGCTACACCTTC.

The table lists this clonotype with many counts. The chain uses TRBV3-1 and TRBJ2-5; no definite D call. V was shortened by 2 bases and J by 6 bases, with 7 bases between the two germline ends. The V gene's germline CDR1 is LGHDT and CDR2 YNNKEL (reference sequence). This CDR3 has 12 amino acids. Written as DNA, the CDR3 is TGTGCCAGCAGCCAAATGGGGAAGACCCAGTACTTC. As protein: CASSQMGKTQYF.

This clonotype was detected many times. This chain links TRBV7-2 with TRBJ1-1, with D maybe TRBD1 (5 bases). The CDR3 has 14 residues. V dropped 2 bases and J dropped 2 bases, with 9 bases sitting between them. CDR1 and CDR2 (germline): SGHTA, FQGNSA. As DNA, the CDR3 is TGTGCCAGCAGCTTATCGACAGTTAACACTGAAGCTTTCTTT. It translates to CASSLSTVNTEAFF.

The table lists this clonotype with many counts. V is TRBV5-1 and J is TRBJ2-1; 7 positions match TRBD1. V gave up 0 bases and J gave up 1 base; unmatched junction bases: 1. CDR1 is SGHRS, CDR2 YFSETQ, per germline. The CDR3 sequence is 15 residues long. Here the CDR3 DNA reads TGCGCCAGCAGCTTGGCGACAGGGTCCTACAATGAGCAGTTCTTC. This sequence encodes CASSLATGSYNEQFF.

In its sample, this clonotype was seen many times. This chain connects TRBV5-6 to TRBJ2-1; 11 bases are shared with TRBD2. The CDR3 length is 14 residues. Germline V gene sequence: CDR1 SGHDT, CDR2 YYEEEE. With V trimmed by 4 bases and J by 5 bases, 2 bases remained unmatched. The CDR3 spells CASSLGLADNEQFF. For the CDR3, the DNA is TGTGCCAGCAGCCTGGGACTAGCGGACAATGAGCAGTTCTTC.

This clonotype was found many times. This chain links TRBV5-1 with TRBJ1-6; D unresolved. Trimming removed 0 bases from V and 10 bases from J, with 11 bases in between. The CDR3 has 14 amino acids. The germline V gene encodes CDR1 SGHRS and CDR2 YFSETQ. This CDR3 is CASSLGGPESPLHF. The CDR3 DNA is TGCGCCAGCAGCTTGGGAGGCCCAGAGTCACCCCTCCACTTT.

This clonotype has ten or more counts. The gene calls are TRBV12-3 or TRBV12-4 and TRBJ2-5; D is unclear. This CDR3 has 12 residues. V was cut by 6 bases and J by 2 bases, with 7 bases left in between. CDR3: CASRPPQETQYF. In nucleotides, the CDR3 is TGTGCCAGCAGACCCCCACAAGAGACCCAGTACTTC.

In this sample, this clonotype turned up many times. The chain links TRBV5-1 to TRBJ1-5; D unclear. CDR3 size: 14 residues. CDR1 and CDR2 from the germline V gene are SGHRS and YFSETQ. Trimming took off 0 bases at V and 2 bases at J, with 6 bases between the two ends. CDR3 in amino acids: CASSLVPGNQPQHF. CDR3 DNA: TGCGCCAGCAGCTTGGTTCCGGGCAATCAGCCCCAGCATTTT.

This clonotype was recorded at least ten times. The genes are TRBV5-1 and TRBJ1-2; a weak D match, TRBD1 (6 bases). Trimming took off 0 bases at V and 0 bases at J, with 9 bases between the two ends. The CDR3 loop spans 15 amino acids. Germline V gene sequence: CDR1 SGHRS, CDR2 YFSETQ. The CDR3 loop reads CASSLVTGPNYGYTF. CDR3 DNA sequence: TGCGCCAGCAGCTTGGTGACAGGTCCTAACTATGGCTACACCTTC.